The clone carrying this T cell receptor (beta chain) came up once. Trimming took off 5 bases at V and 3 bases at J, with 10 bases between the two ends. There are 13 residues in the CDR3. CDR1 and CDR2 from the germline V gene are SNHLY and FYNNEI. This specimen comes from a study of CD8+ T cells in alopecia areata. Study-level background: Tofacitinib dosing lasted 6 to 18 months, which was then followed by 6 months off drug.

RNA was isolated and reverse transcribed to cDNA, the sequencing template. The protocol was immunoSEQ multiplex PCR, while the TCRdb copy is restricted to in-frame clones and leaves out a portion. The sample yields about 91,000 clones, over 40% seen once. The sequenced material came from CD4+ T cells sorted from blood. The V and J genes are TRBV2 and TRBJ2-5, with D unclear. The TCR was taken from a human donor with alopecia areata. The CDR3 loop reads CASSKLQKETQYF. In DNA, the CDR3 is TGTGCCAGCAGTAAACTACAAAAAGAGACCCAGTACTTC.